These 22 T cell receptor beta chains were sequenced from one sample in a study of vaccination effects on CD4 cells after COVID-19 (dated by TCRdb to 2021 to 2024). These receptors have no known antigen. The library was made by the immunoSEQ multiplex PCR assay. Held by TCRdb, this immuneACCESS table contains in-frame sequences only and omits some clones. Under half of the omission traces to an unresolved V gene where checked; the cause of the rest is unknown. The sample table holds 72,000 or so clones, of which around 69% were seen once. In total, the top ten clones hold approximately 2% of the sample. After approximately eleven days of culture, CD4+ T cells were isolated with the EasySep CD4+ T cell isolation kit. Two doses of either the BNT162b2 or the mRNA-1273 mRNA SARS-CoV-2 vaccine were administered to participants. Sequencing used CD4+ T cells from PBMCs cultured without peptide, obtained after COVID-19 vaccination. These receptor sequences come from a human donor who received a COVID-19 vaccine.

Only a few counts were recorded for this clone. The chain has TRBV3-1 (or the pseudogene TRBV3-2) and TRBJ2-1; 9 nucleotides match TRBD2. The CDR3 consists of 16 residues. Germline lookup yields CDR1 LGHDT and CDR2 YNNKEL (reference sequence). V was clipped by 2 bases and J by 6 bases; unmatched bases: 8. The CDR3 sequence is CASSQQGRGGLNEQFF. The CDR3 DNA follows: TGTGCCAGCAGCCAACAGGGGCGGGGGGGCCTCAATGAGCAGTTCTTC.

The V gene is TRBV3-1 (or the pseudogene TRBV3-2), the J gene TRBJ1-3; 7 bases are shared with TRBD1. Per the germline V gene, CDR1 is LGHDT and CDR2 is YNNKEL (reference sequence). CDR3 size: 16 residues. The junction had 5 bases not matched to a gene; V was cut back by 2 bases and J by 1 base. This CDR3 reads CASSQRRGESGNTIYF. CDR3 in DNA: TGTGCCAGCAGCCAACGCAGGGGGGAGTCTGGAAACACCATATATTTT.

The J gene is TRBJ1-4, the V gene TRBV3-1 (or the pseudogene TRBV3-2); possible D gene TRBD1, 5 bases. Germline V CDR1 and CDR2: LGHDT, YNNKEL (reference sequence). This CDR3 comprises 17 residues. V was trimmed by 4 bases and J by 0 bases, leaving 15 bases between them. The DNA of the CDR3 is TGTGCCAGCAGCCTAACGGGACGGACGGCAACTAATGAAAAACTGTTTTTT. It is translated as CASSLTGRTATNEKLFF.

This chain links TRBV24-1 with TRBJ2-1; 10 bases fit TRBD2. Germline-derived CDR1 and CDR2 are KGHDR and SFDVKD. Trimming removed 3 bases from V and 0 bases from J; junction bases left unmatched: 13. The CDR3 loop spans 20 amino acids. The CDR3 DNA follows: TGTGCCACCAGTGATCCAACGGCTAGCGGGGGATTGAGCTCCTACAATGAGCAGTTCTTC. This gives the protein CATSDPTASGGLSSYNEQFF.

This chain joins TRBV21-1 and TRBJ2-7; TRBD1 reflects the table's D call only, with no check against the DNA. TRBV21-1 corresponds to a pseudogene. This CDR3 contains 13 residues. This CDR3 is CASSKRGPYEQYV. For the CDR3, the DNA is TGTGCCAGCAGCAAAAGGGGCCCCTACGAGCAGTACGTC.

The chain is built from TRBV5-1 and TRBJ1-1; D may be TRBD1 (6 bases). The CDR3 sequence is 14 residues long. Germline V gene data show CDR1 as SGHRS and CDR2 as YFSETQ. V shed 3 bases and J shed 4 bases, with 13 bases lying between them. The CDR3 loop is CASSSQGGGTEAFF. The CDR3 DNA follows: TGCGCCAGCAGCTCACAGGGCGGGGGCACTGAAGCTTTCTTT.

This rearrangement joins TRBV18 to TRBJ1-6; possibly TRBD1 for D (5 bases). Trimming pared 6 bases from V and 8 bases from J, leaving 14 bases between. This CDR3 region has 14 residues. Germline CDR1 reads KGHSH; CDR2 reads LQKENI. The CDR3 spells CASSPRGGDSPLHF. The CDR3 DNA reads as TGTGCCAGCTCGCCTAGAGGAGGGGATTCACCCCTCCACTTT.

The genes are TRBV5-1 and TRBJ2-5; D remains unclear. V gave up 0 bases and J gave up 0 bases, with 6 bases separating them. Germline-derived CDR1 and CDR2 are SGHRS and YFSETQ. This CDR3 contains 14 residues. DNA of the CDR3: TGCGCCAGCAGCTTGGCCGACCACCAAGAGACCCAGTACTTC. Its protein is CASSLADHQETQYF.

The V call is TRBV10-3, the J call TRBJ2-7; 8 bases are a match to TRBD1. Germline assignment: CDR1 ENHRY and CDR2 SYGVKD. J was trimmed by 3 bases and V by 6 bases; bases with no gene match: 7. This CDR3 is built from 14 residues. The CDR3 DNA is TGTGCCATCAGCGCCGGACAGGGAGGCTACGAGCAGTACGTC. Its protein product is CAISAGQGGYEQYV.

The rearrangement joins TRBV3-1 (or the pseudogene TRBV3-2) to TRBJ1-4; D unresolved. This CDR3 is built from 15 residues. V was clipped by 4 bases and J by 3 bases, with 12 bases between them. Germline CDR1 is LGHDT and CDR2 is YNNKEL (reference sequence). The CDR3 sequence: CASSPGPGANEKLFF. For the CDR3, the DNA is TGTGCCAGCAGCCCCGGACCGGGAGCTAATGAAAAACTGTTTTTT.

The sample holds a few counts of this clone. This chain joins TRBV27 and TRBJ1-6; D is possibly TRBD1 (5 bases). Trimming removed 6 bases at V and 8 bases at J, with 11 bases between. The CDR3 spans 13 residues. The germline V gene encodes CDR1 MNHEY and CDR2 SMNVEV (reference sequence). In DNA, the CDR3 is TGTGCCAGCAGGCCAGGGCTATATTCACCCCTCCACTTT. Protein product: CASRPGLYSPLHF.

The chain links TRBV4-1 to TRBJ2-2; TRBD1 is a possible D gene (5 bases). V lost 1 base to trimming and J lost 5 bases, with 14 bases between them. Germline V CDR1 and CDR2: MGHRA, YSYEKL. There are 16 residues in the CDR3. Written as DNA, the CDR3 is TGCGCCAGCAGCCAAGTACTTAGGGGTCGGACCGGGGAGCTGTTTTTT. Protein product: CASSQVLRGRTGELFF.

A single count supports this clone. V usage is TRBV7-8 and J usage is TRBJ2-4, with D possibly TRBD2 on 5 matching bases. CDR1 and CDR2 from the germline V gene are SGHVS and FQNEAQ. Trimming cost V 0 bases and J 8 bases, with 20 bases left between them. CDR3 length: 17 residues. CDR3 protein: CASSLALVGGGVDIQYF. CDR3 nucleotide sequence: TGTGCCAGCAGCTTAGCGCTGGTAGGAGGTGGAGTTGACATTCAGTACTTC.

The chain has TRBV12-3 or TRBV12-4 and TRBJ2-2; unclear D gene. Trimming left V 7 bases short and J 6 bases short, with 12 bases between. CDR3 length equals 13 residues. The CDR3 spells CASTILAAGELFF. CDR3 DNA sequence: TGTGCCAGCACCATCCTCGCGGCCGGGGAGCTGTTTTTT.

In DNA, the CDR3 is TGTGCCAGCAGCGTACGGGGGACTAATGAAAAACTGTTTTTT. Protein: CASSVRGTNEKLFF. V gene TRBV5-6 combines with J gene TRBJ1-4; the D gene is possibly TRBD1 (5 bases). The CDR3 contains 14 residues. V dropped 4 bases and J dropped 2 bases, with 9 bases sitting between them. Per the germline V gene, CDR1 is SGHDT and CDR2 is YYEEEE.

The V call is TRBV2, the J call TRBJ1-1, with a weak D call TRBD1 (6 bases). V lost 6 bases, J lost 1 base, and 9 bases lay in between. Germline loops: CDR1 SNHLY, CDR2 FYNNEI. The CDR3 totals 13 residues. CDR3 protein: CASRGQTNTEAFF. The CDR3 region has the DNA TGTGCCAGCAGAGGACAGACGAACACTGAAGCTTTCTTT.

The CDR3 protein is CASSIRDSHSNQPQHF. In DNA, the CDR3 is TGTGCCAGTAGTATACGTGACAGCCATAGCAATCAGCCCCAGCATTTT. The chain joins TRBV19 to TRBJ1-5, with D tentatively TRBD1 (5 bases). V lost 2 bases, J lost 0 bases, and 11 bases lay in between. The CDR3 loop spans 16 amino acids. Germline V gene data show CDR1 as LNHDA and CDR2 as SQIVND (reference sequence).

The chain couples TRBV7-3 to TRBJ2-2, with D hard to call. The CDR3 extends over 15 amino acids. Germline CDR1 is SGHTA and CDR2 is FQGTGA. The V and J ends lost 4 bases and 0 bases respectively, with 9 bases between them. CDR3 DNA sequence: TGTGCCAGCAGCTCGGCCGGGCCGAACACCGGGGAGCTGTTTTTT. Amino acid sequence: CASSSAGPNTGELFF.

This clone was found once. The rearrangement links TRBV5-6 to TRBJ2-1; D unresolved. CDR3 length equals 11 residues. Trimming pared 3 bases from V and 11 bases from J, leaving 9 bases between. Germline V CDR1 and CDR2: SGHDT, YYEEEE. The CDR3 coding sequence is TGTGCCAGCAGCTATATAGACCAGCAGTTCTTC. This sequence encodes CASSYIDQQFF.

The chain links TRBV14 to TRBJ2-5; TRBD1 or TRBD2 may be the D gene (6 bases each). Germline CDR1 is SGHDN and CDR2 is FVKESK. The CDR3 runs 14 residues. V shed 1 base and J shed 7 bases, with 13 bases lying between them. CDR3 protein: CASSQGSGAGTQYF. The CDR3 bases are TGTGCCAGCAGCCAAGGGTCGGGGGCAGGGACCCAGTACTTC.

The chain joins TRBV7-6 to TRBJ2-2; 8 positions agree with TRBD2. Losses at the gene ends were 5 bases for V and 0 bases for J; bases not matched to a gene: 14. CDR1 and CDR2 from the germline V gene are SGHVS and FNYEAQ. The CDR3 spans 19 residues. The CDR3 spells CASSLVGAGGVSNTGELFF. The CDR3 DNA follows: TGTGCCAGCAGCCTGGTGGGGGCGGGAGGCGTATCGAACACCGGGGAGCTGTTTTTT.

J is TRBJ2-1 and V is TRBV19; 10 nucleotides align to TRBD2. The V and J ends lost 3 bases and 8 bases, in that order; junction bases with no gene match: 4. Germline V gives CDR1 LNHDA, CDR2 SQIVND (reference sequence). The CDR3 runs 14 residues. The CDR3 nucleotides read TGTGCCAGTAGTATTCAGCGGGGGGGCTATGAGCAGTTCTTC. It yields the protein CASSIQRGGYEQFF.